Included here is one T cell receptor (beta chain) sequence, with context. Its antigen remains unknown. Individuals selected for sequencing had exhibited CD8+CD57+ cell expansion on flow cytometry. Each patient gave a blood sample that was collected before any therapy had been received. This entry comes from a study of CD8+CD57+ T cells in acquired aplastic anemia. TCR beta VDJ and CDR3 were profiled, and genomic DNA was the template. TCRdb passed the reads through MiXCR, listing each CDR3 protein once. The sample records 200,000 to 250,000 distinct CDR3 sequences, roughly 45% being singletons. Findings and caveats of the study: Patients and healthy controls showed no significant CD8+ Simpson's diversity difference.

The CDR3 runs 15 residues. Looked up from germline, CDR1 is DFQATT and CDR2 is SNEGSKA (reference sequence). Trimming took off 0 bases at V and 4 bases at J, with 14 bases between the two ends. V and J are TRBV20-1 and TRBJ2-3, with D hard to call. This TCR came from a human donor with aplastic anemia. Material: sorted CD4+, CD8+, or CD8+CD57+ T cells (not recorded which) from PBMCs. The CDR3 is CSARDRRGNSDTQYF. For the CDR3, the DNA is TGCAGTGCTAGAGATCGGCGCGGAAACTCAGATACGCAGTATTTT.